These 10 T cell receptor beta chains were all obtained from the same sample, sequenced in a study of blood T cell repertoires in COVID-19. Here immunoSEQ multiplex PCR was the method, and the copy in TCRdb shows in-frame clones only, minus some. The sample holds roughly 100,000 clones; roughly 85% are singletons and the top ten take roughly 15%. The sequencing sample was made of peripheral blood. The receptors shown here come from a woman older than 75 with acute or convalescent COVID-19.

In DNA form, the CDR3 reads TGCGCCAGCAGAAACATTGACTCCTACAATGAGCAGTTCTTC. Translated: CASRNIDSYNEQFF. V is TRBV5-1 and J is TRBJ2-1; D unresolved. The CDR3 covers 14 residues. V was clipped by 5 bases and J by 0 bases, with 9 bases between them. Per germline, CDR1 SGHRS and CDR2 YFSETQ. Filled out from reference TRBV5-1 and TRBJ2-1, the complete variable domain reads KAGVTQTPRYLIKTRGQQVTLSCSPISGHRSVSWYQQTPGQGLQFLFEYFSETQRNKGNFPGRFSGRQFSNSRSEMNVSTLELGDSALYLCASRNIDSYNEQFFGPGTRLTVL.

This clone was counted only a few times. The chain is built from TRBV28 and TRBJ2-2, with D unresolved. Per the germline V gene, CDR1 is MDHEN and CDR2 is SYDVKM. V shed 5 bases and J shed 4 bases, with 11 bases lying between them. This CDR3 region has 14 residues. CDR3 DNA: TGTGCCAGCAGTCCCTCCCAGCGCACCGGGGAGCTGTTTTTT. This encodes CASSPSQRTGELFF.

The genes are TRBV11-2 and TRBJ2-1, with D maybe TRBD2 (6 bases). CDR3 length: 15 residues. Germline V CDR1 and CDR2: SGHAT, FQNNGV. V lost 4 bases and J 6 bases, leaving 16 bases between the germline ends. CDR3 loop: CASSSLEGKVNEQFF. As DNA, the CDR3 is TGTGCCAGCAGCTCCCTGGAGGGGAAGGTCAATGAGCAGTTCTTC.

The chain joins TRBV5-4 to TRBJ1-1; perhaps TRBD1 as D (5 bases). The germline V gene encodes CDR1 SGHNT and CDR2 YYREEE (reference sequence). This CDR3 is 13 amino acids long. The germline V and J ends were trimmed by 8 bases and 5 bases, with 16 bases remaining between them. CDR3 in DNA: TGTGCCAGTTTCGTCCGGGGGTTGACTGAAGCTTTCTTT. This codes for CASFVRGLTEAFF.

This chain joins TRBV3-1 (or the pseudogene TRBV3-2) and TRBJ2-5; tentatively, D is TRBD1 (6 bases). The CDR3 sequence is 14 residues long. V lost 4 bases, J lost 5 bases, and 14 bases lay in between. Germline CDR1 reads LGHDT; CDR2 reads YNNKEL (reference sequence). The CDR3 bases are TGTGCCAGCAGCCCGATGGGACATTCGGAGACCCAGTACTTC. It encodes CASSPMGHSETQYF.

The rearrangement uses TRBV19 and TRBJ2-5, with 7 bases identical to TRBD1. CDR1 is LNHDA, CDR2 SQIVND, per germline (reference sequence). The J segment lost 5 bases and the V segment lost 3 bases, leaving 6 bases of the junction unmatched. The CDR3 consists of 14 residues. CDR3 loop: CASSILGGWETQYF. DNA of the CDR3: TGTGCCAGTAGTATCCTAGGGGGCTGGGAGACCCAGTACTTC.

The sample holds one count of this clone. V gene TRBV7-2 combines with J gene TRBJ1-3, with 8 bases matching TRBD1. V trimming: 5 bases; J trimming: 8 bases; junction bases outside the gene matches: 5. The germline gives CDR1 SGHTA, CDR2 FQGNSA. The CDR3 has 13 amino acids. CDR3 sequence (DNA): TGTGCCAGCAGCGAACAGGGGGGGGACACCATATATTTT. This codes for CASSEQGGDTIYF.

This sequence joins TRBV10-2 and TRBJ1-1; no clear D gene. The CDR3 has 13 amino acids. Trimming removed 3 bases from V and 1 base from J, with 6 bases in between. Germline loops: CDR1 WSHSY, CDR2 SAAADI. CDR3 DNA: TGCGCCAGCAGTGACCCCGGGAACACTGAAGCTTTCTTT. Translation gives CASSDPGNTEAFF.

The chain joins TRBV6-2 or TRBV6-3 to TRBJ1-1, with 7 bases lining up with TRBD1. V trimming: 6 bases; J trimming: 0 bases; junction bases outside the gene matches: 4. Looked up from germline, CDR1 is MNHEY and CDR2 is SVGEGT. The CDR3 totals 14 residues. CDR3 sequence: CASSLQGMNTEAFF. The CDR3 region has the DNA TGTGCCAGCAGCTTACAGGGGATGAACACTGAAGCTTTCTTT.

The rearrangement links TRBV30 to TRBJ2-5; D is uncertain. In germline, CDR1 is GTSNPN, CDR2 SVGIG (reference sequence). CDR3 length equals 11 residues. Trimming stripped 4 bases from V and 1 base from J, with 4 bases between. The CDR3 nucleotides are TGTGCCTGGAAAGCCCAAGAGACCCAGTACTTC. Translating gives CAWKAQETQYF.